The clone carrying this TCR beta chain was detected once. What it binds is unknown. The sample comes from a study of cytomegalovirus exposure and HLA in healthy donors. Libraries were prepared by immunoSEQ multiplex PCR; TCRdb keeps only in-frame clonotypes and omits some of them. The sample contains over 90,000 clones, about 95% of which appear only once. Study-level results: It was 164 TCR beta chains that were listed as cytomegalovirus-associated. For most TCR sequences rarity was the rule, although some public TCRs occurred in many donors.

Germline values: CDR1 KGHSH, CDR2 LQKENI. The V end was cut by 0 bases, the J end by 5 bases, with 11 bases between. CDR3 length: 14 residues. This TCR was sampled from a young woman in good health and CMV-seronegative. This rearrangement joins TRBV18 to TRBJ2-7; TRBD1 might be the D (6 bases). Sequencing was carried out using PBMCs. The CDR3: CASSPPVDRHEQYF. The CDR3 DNA reads TGTGCCAGCTCACCACCGGTCGACAGGCACGAGCAGTACTTC.